One sample yielded the 16 T cell receptor beta chains listed below, sequenced in a study of blood T cell repertoires in COVID-19. Sequencing was performed with immunoSEQ multiplex PCR; in TCRdb, only in-frame clones are kept and a portion is missing. The sample lists about 50,000 clones, around nine tenths occurring once. The sequencing sample was made of peripheral blood. The receptors derive from a woman of 80 years or more with acute or convalescent COVID-19.

The V call is TRBV3-1 (or the pseudogene TRBV3-2), the J call TRBJ2-7, with D tentatively TRBD2 (6 bases). In germline, CDR1 is LGHDT, CDR2 YNNKEL (reference sequence). The CDR3 length is 13 residues. Trimming shortened V by 5 bases and J by 7 bases, and 15 bases separated the two germline ends. Written as DNA, the CDR3 is TGTGCCAGCAGCTCTCTCGGCAGCGGGGAGCAGTACTTC. It translates to CASSSLGSGEQYF.

This chain joins TRBV19 and TRBJ2-7, with TRBD1 matching over 7 bases. With 6 bases clipped from V and 0 bases from J, the junction kept 5 bases outside the gene matches. From germline, CDR1 is LNHDA and CDR2 SQIVND (reference sequence). There are 14 residues in the CDR3. The CDR3 loop reads CASRPRQGSYEQYV. The CDR3 bases are TGTGCCAGTAGGCCCCGACAGGGCTCCTACGAGCAGTACGTC.

This clone has more than one count but fewer than ten. The V call is TRBV10-2, the J call TRBJ1-5; maybe TRBD1 (6 bases). From germline, CDR1 is WSHSY and CDR2 SAAADI. The CDR3 is made up of 14 amino acids. Trimming took off 3 bases at V and 6 bases at J, with 12 bases between the two ends. CDR3 protein: CASSEVGGLQPQHF. The DNA of the CDR3 is TGCGCCAGCAGTGAAGTGGGGGGGCTTCAGCCCCAGCATTTT.

The chain uses TRBV19 and TRBJ2-3; TRBD2 might be the D (6 bases). Trimming cost V 6 bases and J 1 base, with 14 bases left between them. Germline values: CDR1 LNHDA, CDR2 SQIVND (reference sequence). CDR3 size: 15 residues. The CDR3 reads CASRSGVWGTDTQYF. For the CDR3, the DNA is TGTGCCAGTAGATCGGGGGTTTGGGGCACAGATACGCAGTATTTT.

This chain links TRBV14 with TRBJ2-1, with TRBD2 matching 9 bases. CDR1 is SGHDN, CDR2 FVKESK, per germline. V trimming: 1 base; J trimming: 8 bases; junction bases outside the gene matches: 3. The CDR3 contains 14 residues. Here the CDR3 DNA reads TGTGCCAGCAGCCAAGGGATAGCGGGGGATGAGCAGTTCTTC. Encoded protein: CASSQGIAGDEQFF.

The chain couples TRBV19 to TRBJ2-3; D may be TRBD2 (6 bases). The CDR3 is made up of 15 amino acids. The germline V and J ends were trimmed by 3 bases and 2 bases, with 12 bases remaining between them. CDR1 and CDR2 from the germline V gene are LNHDA and SQIVND (reference sequence). The CDR3 protein is CASSMEGRITDTQYF. The CDR3 region has the DNA TGTGCCAGTAGTATGGAGGGGCGCATCACAGATACGCAGTATTTT. The whole variable domain, filled in from reference TRBV19 and TRBJ2-3, reads DGGITQSPKYLFRKEGQNVTLSCEQNLNHDAMYWYRQDPGQGLRLIYYSQIVNDFQKGDIAEGYSVSREKKESFPLTVTSAQKNPTAFYLCASSMEGRITDTQYFGPGTRLTVL.

This clone was seen a single time. J is TRBJ1-1 and V is TRBV14; 8 bases match TRBD1. After removal of 1 base from V and 0 bases from J, the junction contained 10 bases not matched to a gene. The CDR3 is made up of 18 amino acids. Germline V gives CDR1 SGHDN, CDR2 FVKESK. The CDR3: CASSQVFDRGDMNTEAFF. CDR3 DNA: TGTGCCAGCAGCCAAGTTTTCGACAGGGGCGATATGAACACTGAAGCTTTCTTT.

The chain combines TRBV10-1 with TRBJ2-1, with 8 positions matching TRBD2. Germline trimming cut 3 bases from V and 0 bases from J; bases unmatched to any gene: 4. CDR3 length: 16 residues. Germline CDR1 is WNHNN and CDR2 is SYGVQD (reference sequence). Here the CDR3 DNA reads TGCGCCAGCAGTGATCGGGGGGGTATCTCCTACAATGAGCAGTTCTTC. This encodes CASSDRGGISYNEQFF.

CDR3 amino acids: CASSYTGGVGQTQYF. DNA for the CDR3: TGTGCCAGCAGTTACACGGGGGGGGTCGGGCAGACCCAGTACTTC. V and J are TRBV6-2 or TRBV6-3 and TRBJ2-5; 8 nucleotides line up with TRBD2. The CDR3 has 15 residues. J lost 6 bases, V lost 2 bases, and 8 bases had no gene match. Germline assignment: CDR1 MNHEY and CDR2 SVGEGT.

V usage is TRBV6-5 and J usage is TRBJ1-1; 7 bases agree with TRBD1. The CDR3 has 14 residues. In germline, CDR1 is MNHEY, CDR2 SVGAGI. V dropped 7 bases and J dropped 3; count of bases not matched to a gene: 8. CDR3 in amino acids: CASILATGDTEAFF. CDR3 DNA sequence: TGTGCCAGCATCTTAGCTACAGGGGACACTGAAGCTTTCTTT.

V usage is TRBV7-2 and J usage is TRBJ1-2; D is possibly TRBD1 (5 bases). The CDR3 loop spans 15 amino acids. CDR1 and CDR2 (germline): SGHTA, FQGNSA. V dropped 1 base and J dropped 2 bases, with 11 bases sitting between them. CDR3 residues: CASSLVTDTNYGYTF. The CDR3 coding sequence is TGTGCCAGCAGCTTAGTGACAGATACGAACTATGGCTACACCTTC.

V gene TRBV10-3 combines with J gene TRBJ1-1; D is possibly TRBD1 (6 bases). Germline loops: CDR1 ENHRY, CDR2 SYGVKD. V was cut by 7 bases and J by 4 bases, with 16 bases left in between. The CDR3 consists of 14 residues. The CDR3 bases are TGTGCCATCACCTTGGCGGGGGGCGGCACTGAAGCTTTCTTT. Its translation: CAITLAGGGTEAFF.

The chain combines TRBV3-1 (or the pseudogene TRBV3-2) with TRBJ2-3; a weak D match, TRBD1 (6 bases). The CDR3 has 14 residues. V dropped 1 base and J dropped 9 bases, with 14 bases sitting between them. CDR1 LGHDT and CDR2 YNNKEL come from the germline V gene (reference sequence). CDR3 DNA sequence: TGTGCCAGCAGCCAAGGAGGTCCAGGGGACACGCAGTATTTT. Its protein is CASSQGGPGDTQYF.

This CDR3 reads CASSESLKGGDGYTF. CDR3 bases: TGCGCCAGCAGTGAGTCCCTCAAAGGGGGCGATGGCTACACCTTC. V is TRBV10-2 and J is TRBJ1-2; 7 positions match TRBD1. The CDR3 length is 15 residues. Germline trimming cut 0 bases from V and 6 bases from J; bases unmatched to any gene: 7. Germline-derived CDR1 and CDR2 are WSHSY and SAAADI.

By frequency in the sample, this clone is medium-sized. The chain is built from TRBV5-1 and TRBJ1-2, with D tentatively TRBD1 (5 bases). CDR3 length equals 15 residues. Trimming took off 4 bases at V and 8 bases at J, with 21 bases between the two ends. Germline V gene lookup returns CDR1 SGHRS and CDR2 YFSETQ. The CDR3 region is CASSPGGGDYGGYTF. DNA of the CDR3: TGCGCCAGCAGCCCCGGGGGAGGGGATTACGGCGGCTACACCTTC.

The rearrangement joins TRBV24-1 to TRBJ1-2; 8 bases are a match to TRBD1. The V gene end was trimmed by 5 bases and the J gene end by 11 bases; junction bases not matched to a gene: 12. The CDR3 is 14 residues long. Per germline, CDR1 KGHDR and CDR2 SFDVKD. The CDR3 protein is CATSALGQGGGYTF. CDR3 nucleotides: TGTGCCACCAGTGCCCTAGGACAGGGCGGAGGATACACCTTC.